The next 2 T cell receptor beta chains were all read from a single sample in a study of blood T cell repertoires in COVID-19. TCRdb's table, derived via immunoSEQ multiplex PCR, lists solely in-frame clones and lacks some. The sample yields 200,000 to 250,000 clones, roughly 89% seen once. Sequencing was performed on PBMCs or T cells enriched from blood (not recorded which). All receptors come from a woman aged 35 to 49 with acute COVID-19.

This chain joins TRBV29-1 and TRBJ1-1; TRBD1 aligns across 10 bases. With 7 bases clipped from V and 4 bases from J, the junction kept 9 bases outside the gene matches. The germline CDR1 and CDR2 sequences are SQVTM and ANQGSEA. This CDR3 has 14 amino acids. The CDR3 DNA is TGCAGCGGGAGGGACAGGGGTCGGGGCACTGAAGCTTTCTTT. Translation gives CSGRDRGRGTEAFF.

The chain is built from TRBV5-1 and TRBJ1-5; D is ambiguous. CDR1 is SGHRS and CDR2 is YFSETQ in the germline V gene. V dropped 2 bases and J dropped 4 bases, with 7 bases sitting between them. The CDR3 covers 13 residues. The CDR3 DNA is TGCGCCAGCAGCTTTGAGGGAAATCAGCCCCAGCATTTT. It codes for CASSFEGNQPQHF.